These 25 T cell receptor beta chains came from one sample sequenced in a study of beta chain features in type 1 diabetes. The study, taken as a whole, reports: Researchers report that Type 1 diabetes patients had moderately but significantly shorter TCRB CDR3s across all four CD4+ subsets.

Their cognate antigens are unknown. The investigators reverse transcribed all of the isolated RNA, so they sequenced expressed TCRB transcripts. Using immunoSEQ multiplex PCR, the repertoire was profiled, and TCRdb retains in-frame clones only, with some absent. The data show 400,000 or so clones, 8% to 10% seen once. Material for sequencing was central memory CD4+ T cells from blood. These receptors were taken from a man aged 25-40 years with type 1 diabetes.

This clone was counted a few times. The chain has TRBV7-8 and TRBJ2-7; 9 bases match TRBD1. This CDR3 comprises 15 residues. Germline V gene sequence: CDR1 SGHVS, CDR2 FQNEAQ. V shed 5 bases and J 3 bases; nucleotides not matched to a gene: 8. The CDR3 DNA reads TGTGCCAGCAGCACAGGGGGCGACGGAGGCTACGAGCAGTACTTC. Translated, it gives CASSTGGDGGYEQYF. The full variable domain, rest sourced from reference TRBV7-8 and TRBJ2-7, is GAGVSQSPRYKVAKRGQDVALRCDPISGHVSLFWYQQALGQGPEFLTYFQNEAQLDKSGLPSDRFFAERPEGSVSTLKIQRTQQEDSAVYLCASSTGGDGGYEQYFGPGTRLTVT.

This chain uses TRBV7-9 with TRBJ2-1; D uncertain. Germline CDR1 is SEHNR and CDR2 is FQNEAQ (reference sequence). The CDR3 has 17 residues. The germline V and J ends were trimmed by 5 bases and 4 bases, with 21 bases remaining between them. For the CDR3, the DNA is TGTGCCAGCAGCCCCAGCAAGGGCTTGCTCTCGTACAATGAGCAGTTCTTC. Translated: CASSPSKGLLSYNEQFF.

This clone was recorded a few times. CDR3 amino acids: CASSLSGGGQPQHF. The CDR3, as DNA: TGCGCCAGCAGCTTGTCTGGGGGCGGCCAGCCCCAGCATTTT. The chain links TRBV5-1 to TRBJ1-5; tentative D call: TRBD1 (6 bases). Germline V gene sequence: CDR1 SGHRS, CDR2 YFSETQ. With 1 base removed from V and 7 bases from J, the gap between germline ends came to 12 bases. CDR3 length: 14 amino acids.

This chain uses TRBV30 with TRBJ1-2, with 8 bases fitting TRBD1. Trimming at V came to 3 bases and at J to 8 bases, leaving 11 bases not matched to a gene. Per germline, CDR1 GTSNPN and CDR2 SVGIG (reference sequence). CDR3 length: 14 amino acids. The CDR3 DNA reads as TGTGCCTGGAGCCCGATGACAGGGGTTGGGGGCTACACCTTC. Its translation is CAWSPMTGVGGYTF.

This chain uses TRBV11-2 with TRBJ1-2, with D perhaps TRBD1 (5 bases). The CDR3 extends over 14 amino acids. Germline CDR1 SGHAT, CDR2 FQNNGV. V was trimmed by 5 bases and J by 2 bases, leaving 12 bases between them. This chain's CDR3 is CASSPGLSNYGYTF. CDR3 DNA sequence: TGTGCCAGCAGCCCAGGGTTGTCAAACTATGGCTACACCTTC.

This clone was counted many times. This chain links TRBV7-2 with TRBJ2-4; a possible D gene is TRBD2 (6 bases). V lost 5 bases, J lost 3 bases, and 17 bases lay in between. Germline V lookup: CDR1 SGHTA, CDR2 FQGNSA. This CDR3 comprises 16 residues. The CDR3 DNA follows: TGTGCCAGCAGCCCAGCGGGTGGTAAAGACAAAAACATTCAGTACTTC. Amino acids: CASSPAGGKDKNIQYF.

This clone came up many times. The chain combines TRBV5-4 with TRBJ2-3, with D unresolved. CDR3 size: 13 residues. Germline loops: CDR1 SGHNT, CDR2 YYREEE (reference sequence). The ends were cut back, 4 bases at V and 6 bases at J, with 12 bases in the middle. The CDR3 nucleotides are TGTGCCAGCAGCCCAGACCTGGGGGATACGCAGTATTTT. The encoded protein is CASSPDLGDTQYF.

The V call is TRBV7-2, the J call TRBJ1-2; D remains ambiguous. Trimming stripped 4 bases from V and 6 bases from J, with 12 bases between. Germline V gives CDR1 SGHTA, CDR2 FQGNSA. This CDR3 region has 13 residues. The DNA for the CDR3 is TGTGCCAGCAGCTCTTACGCCTACAATGGCTACACCTTC. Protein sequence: CASSSYAYNGYTF.

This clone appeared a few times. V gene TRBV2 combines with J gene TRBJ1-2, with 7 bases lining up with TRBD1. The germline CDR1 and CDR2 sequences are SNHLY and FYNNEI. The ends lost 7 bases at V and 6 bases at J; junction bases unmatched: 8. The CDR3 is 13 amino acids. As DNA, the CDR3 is TGTGCCAGCAACGGACAGGTGCAACATGGCTACACCTTC. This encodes CASNGQVQHGYTF.

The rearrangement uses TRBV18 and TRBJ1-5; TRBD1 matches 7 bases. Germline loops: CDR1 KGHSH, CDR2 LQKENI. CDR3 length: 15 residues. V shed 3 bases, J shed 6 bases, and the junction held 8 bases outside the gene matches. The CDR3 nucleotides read TGTGCCAGCTCACCTGAGACAGGGTCTGGTCAGCCCCAGCATTTT. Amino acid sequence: CASSPETGSGQPQHF.

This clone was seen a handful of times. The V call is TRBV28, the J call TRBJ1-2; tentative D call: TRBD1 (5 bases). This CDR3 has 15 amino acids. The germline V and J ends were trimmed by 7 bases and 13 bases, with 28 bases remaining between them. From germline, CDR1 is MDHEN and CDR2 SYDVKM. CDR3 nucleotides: TGTGCCAGCACTACTCTCGGCAGGGCCTTTAGGGAGGGCACCTTC. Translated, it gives CASTTLGRAFREGTF.

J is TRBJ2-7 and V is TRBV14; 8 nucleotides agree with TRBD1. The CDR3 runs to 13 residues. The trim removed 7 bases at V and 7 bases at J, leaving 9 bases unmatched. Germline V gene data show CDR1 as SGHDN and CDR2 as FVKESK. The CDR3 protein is CASTASGGNEQYF. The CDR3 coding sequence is TGTGCCAGCACGGCGTCAGGGGGCAATGAGCAGTACTTC.

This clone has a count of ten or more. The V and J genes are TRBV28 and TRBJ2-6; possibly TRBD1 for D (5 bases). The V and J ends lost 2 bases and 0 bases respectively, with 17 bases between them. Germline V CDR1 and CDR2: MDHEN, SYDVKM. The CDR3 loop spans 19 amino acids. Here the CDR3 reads CASSLAGQGPTSGANVLTF. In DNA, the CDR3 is TGTGCCAGCAGTTTAGCCGGGCAGGGCCCCACCTCTGGGGCCAACGTCCTGACTTTC.

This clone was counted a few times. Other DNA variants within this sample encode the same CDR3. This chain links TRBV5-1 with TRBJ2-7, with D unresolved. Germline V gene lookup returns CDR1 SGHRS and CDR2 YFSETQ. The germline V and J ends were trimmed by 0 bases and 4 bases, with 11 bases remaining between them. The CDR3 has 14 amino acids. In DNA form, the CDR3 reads TGCGCCAGCAGCTTGGTCGGTGGCCCATACGAGCAGTACTTC. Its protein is CASSLVGGPYEQYF.

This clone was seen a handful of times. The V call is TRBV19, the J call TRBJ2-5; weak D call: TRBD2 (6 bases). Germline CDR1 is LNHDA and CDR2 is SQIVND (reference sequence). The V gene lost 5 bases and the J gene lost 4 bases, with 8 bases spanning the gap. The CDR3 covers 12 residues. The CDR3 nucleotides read TGTGCCAGTAGTCAGGGAGGAGAGACCCAGTACTTC. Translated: CASSQGGETQYF.

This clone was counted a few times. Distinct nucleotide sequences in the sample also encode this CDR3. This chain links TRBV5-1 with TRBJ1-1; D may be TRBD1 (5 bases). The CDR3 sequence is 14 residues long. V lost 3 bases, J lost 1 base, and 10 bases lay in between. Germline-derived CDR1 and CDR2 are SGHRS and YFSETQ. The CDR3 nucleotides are TGCGCCAGCAGCTCTGGGACGGGGAACACTGAAGCTTTCTTT. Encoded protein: CASSSGTGNTEAFF.

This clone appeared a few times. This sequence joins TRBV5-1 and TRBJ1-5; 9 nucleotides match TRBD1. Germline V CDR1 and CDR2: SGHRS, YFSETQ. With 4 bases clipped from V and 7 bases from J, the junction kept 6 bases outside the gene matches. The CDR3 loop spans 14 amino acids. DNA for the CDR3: TGCGCCAGCAGCCTTGGACAGGGGACCCAGCCCCAGCATTTT. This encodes CASSLGQGTQPQHF.

Here the CDR3 reads CASSLNGRTPYEQYF. The DNA of the CDR3 is TGCGCCAGCAGCTTGAACGGGAGGACCCCCTACGAGCAGTACTTC. This chain joins TRBV5-1 and TRBJ2-7; 7 positions match TRBD2. The junction had 6 bases not matched to a gene; V was cut back by 1 base and J by 2 bases. This CDR3 region has 15 residues. Per germline, CDR1 SGHRS and CDR2 YFSETQ.

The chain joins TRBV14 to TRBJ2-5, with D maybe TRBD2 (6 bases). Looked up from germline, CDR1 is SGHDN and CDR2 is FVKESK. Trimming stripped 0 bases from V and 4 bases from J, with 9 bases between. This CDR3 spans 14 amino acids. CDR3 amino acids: CASSQERGIETQYF. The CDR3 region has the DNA TGTGCCAGCAGCCAAGAACGGGGGATAGAGACCCAGTACTTC.

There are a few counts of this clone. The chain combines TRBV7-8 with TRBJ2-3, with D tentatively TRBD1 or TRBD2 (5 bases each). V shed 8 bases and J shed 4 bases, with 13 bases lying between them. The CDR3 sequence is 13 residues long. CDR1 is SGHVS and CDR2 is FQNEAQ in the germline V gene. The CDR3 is CASGGGNPDTQYF. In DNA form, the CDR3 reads TGTGCCAGCGGTGGGGGTAATCCAGATACGCAGTATTTT.

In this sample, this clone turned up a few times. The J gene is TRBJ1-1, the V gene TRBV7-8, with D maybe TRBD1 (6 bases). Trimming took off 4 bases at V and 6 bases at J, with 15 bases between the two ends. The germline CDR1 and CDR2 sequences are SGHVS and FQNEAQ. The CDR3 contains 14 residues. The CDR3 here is CASSSRVGAAEAFF. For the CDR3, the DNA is TGTGCCAGCAGCTCCAGGGTGGGGGCTGCTGAAGCTTTCTTT.

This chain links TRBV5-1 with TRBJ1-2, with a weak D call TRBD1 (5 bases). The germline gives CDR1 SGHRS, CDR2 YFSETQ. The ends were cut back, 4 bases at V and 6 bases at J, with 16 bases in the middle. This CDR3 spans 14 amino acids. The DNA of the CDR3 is TGCGCCAGCAGCCGGGGTGGAGGGGATGATGGCTACACCTTC. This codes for CASSRGGGDDGYTF.

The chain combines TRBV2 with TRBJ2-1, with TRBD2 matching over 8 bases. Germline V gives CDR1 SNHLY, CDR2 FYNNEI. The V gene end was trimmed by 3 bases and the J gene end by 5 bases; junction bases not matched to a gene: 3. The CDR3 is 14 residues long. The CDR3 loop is CASSDREGNNEQFF. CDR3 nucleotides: TGTGCCAGCAGTGATCGGGAGGGAAACAATGAGCAGTTCTTC.

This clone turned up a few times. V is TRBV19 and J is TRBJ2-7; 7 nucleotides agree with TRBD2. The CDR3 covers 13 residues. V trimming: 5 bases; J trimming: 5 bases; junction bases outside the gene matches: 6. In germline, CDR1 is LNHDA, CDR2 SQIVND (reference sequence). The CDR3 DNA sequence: TGTGCCAGTAGTCGAAGCGGGACCCACGAGCAGTACTTC. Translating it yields CASSRSGTHEQYF.

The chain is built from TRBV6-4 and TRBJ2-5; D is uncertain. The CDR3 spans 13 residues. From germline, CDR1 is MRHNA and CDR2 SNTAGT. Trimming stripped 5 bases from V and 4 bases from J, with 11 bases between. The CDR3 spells CASSKVEGETQYF. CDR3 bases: TGTGCCAGCAGTAAGGTCGAAGGAGAGACCCAGTACTTC.